Listed here is a single TCR beta chain. Its matching antigen is unknown. The sample comes from a study of monozygotic twins with inflammatory bowel disease. Regarding the study as a whole: Repertoire similarity did not separate concordant from discordant twins, possibly from limited power.

From its re-call of the 5' RACE reads, TCRdb lists each CDR3 protein once, without DNA. This table lists a few hundred thousand distinct CDR3 sequences. What was sequenced was blood. The clonotype originates from a human donor with ulcerative colitis or Crohn's disease, or a healthy co-twin of an affected twin (not recorded which).

The CDR3 loop is CASSLGAVLVANQETQYF. The chain recombines TRBV5-1 with TRBJ2-5; TCRdb returns TRBD2, unconfirmable since there is no DNA. The CDR3 spans 18 residues. CDR1 and CDR2 (germline): SGHRS, YFSETQ.